The source of this T cell receptor beta chain is a study of T-cell memory formation after mild COVID-19. Study context: The study found TCR clusters largely donor specific. General study points: Clones that shrank (day 15 to 85) were balanced CD4/CD8, whereas later expanders leaned CD4+. Pre-infection memory harbored some responding clones, suggesting cross-reactive memory joined.

A note on this clonotype: No antigen is known for it.

Researchers used 5'RACE with constant-segment primers to make TCR alpha and TCR beta cDNA libraries that carry sample barcodes and UMIs. TCRdb recomputed calls from the 5' RACE reads with MiXCR, one row per CDR3 protein. Here the sample spans some 190,000 distinct CDR3 sequences, around 19% being singletons. V lost 1 base, J lost 3 bases, and 10 bases stayed unmatched. Germline V CDR1 and CDR2: KGHDR, SFDVKD. The CDR3 is made up of 19 amino acids. Sequencing was performed on PBMCs or a T cell subset sorted from them (not recorded which). The V call is TRBV24-1, the J call TRBJ2-2; 10 positions match TRBD1. The TCR comes from an adult woman who had mild COVID-19 (a few samples of this study predate the infection). Cell type and time point are not known. The CDR3 nucleotides read TGTGCCACCAGTGATTTCCCCGGGACAGGGGACTGGGACACCGGGGAGCTGTTTTTT. Its translation is CATSDFPGTGDWDTGELFF.